Listed here are 19 T cell receptor beta chains from one sample, sequenced in a study of T cell repertoires in cytomegalovirus infection. TCRdb re-analysed the reads in MiXCR, keeping a single row per CDR3 protein. The sample includes some 920,000 distinct CDR3 sequences, approximately 32% of them seen just once. Their cognate antigens are unknown. The sample was cultured CD8+ T cells from PBMCs, taken from culture after CMV antigen stimulation. The receptors stem from a human donor in good health (CMV status not recorded). Some clones in this sample may be carry-over from other donors' samples.

The CDR3 loop reads CASSSPGQGSGNTIYF. The CDR3 nucleotides are TGTGCCAGCAGTTCTCCGGGACAGGGGTCTGGAAACACCATATATTTT. The chain links TRBV12-3 or TRBV12-4 to TRBJ1-3; 10 bases line up with TRBD1. CDR3 length: 16 amino acids. The J segment lost 1 base and the V segment lost 4 bases, leaving 4 bases of the junction unmatched.

At least ten counts were recorded for this clonotype. V gene TRBV7-9 combines with J gene TRBJ1-5; D remains ambiguous. CDR1 is SEHNR, CDR2 FQNEAQ, per germline (reference sequence). Trimming left V 1 base short and J 4 bases short, with 11 bases between. The CDR3 has 15 residues. CDR3: CASSLGPGYNQPQHF. The CDR3 DNA is TGTGCCAGCAGCTTAGGTCCAGGTTATAATCAGCCCCAGCATTTT.

The V gene is TRBV5-4, the J gene TRBJ2-7; 9 nucleotides align to TRBD1. V shed 4 bases and J 2 bases; nucleotides not matched to a gene: 10. The CDR3 has 16 residues. Per the germline V gene, CDR1 is SGHNT and CDR2 is YYREEE (reference sequence). The CDR3 loop reads CASSAGQGLGAYEQYV. CDR3 sequence (DNA): TGTGCCAGCAGCGCCGGACAGGGGCTGGGAGCCTACGAGCAGTACGTC.

The V and J genes are TRBV19 and TRBJ1-2; 9 nucleotides match TRBD1. CDR1 LNHDA and CDR2 SQIVND come from the germline V gene (reference sequence). This CDR3 has 15 residues. The V segment lost 10 bases and the J segment 2 bases; nucleotides outside the gene matches: 11. The CDR3: CATRIGDRENYGYTF. The CDR3 DNA reads TGTGCCACCCGGATCGGGGACAGGGAAAACTATGGCTACACCTTC.

This clonotype showed up just a few times. This chain joins TRBV7-9 and TRBJ2-5, with TRBD1 as a possible D gene (5 bases). Germline CDR1 and CDR2: SEHNR and FQNEAQ (reference sequence). V dropped 6 bases and J dropped 5 bases, with 13 bases sitting between them. This CDR3 comprises 13 residues. CDR3 sequence (DNA): TGTGCCAGCAGTTTCAAGGGGCGGGAGACCCAGTACTTC. Translation gives CASSFKGRETQYF.

Concerning this clonotype itself: This may stem from a read error, because a much larger clone lies one nucleotide away. This CDR3 is missing its conserved last phenylalanine or tryptophan, likely due to a read error. The chain is built from TRBV27 and TRBJ2-2; 7 bases agree with TRBD2. Germline V gene sequence: CDR1 MNHEY, CDR2 SMNVEV (reference sequence). CDR3 length: 17 residues. J was trimmed by 7 bases and V by 5 bases; bases with no gene match: 16. CDR3 in amino acids: CASSPIWTRGVVGELFL. The CDR3 bases are TGTGCCAGCAGTCCTATTTGGACTAGAGGTGTAGTCGGGGAGCTGTTTTTG.

The chain uses TRBV12-5 and TRBJ2-5; D gene unclear. The V gene's germline CDR1 is LGHNT and CDR2 FRNRAP. V shed 6 bases and J shed 5 bases, with 10 bases lying between them. The CDR3 is 12 residues long. CDR3 sequence reads: CASGDLLETQYF. The CDR3 DNA follows: TGTGCTAGTGGAGATCTGTTGGAGACCCAGTACTTC.

For this clonotype: A read error may produce the germline difference seen at one junction end. V gene TRBV5-3 combines with J gene TRBJ2-5; 10 nucleotides agree with TRBD1. TRBV5-3 is an ORF, and what it does is uncertain. The CDR3 contains 15 residues. CDR3: CASSLGTGVQETQYF. The CDR3 coding sequence is TGTGCCAGCAGCTTGGGGACAGGGGTGCAAGAGACCCAGTACTTC.

This clonotype was observed a few times. The gene calls are TRBV7-9 and TRBJ2-2; TRBD2 might be the D (5 bases). Trimming left V 5 bases short and J 6 bases short, with 19 bases between. There are 16 residues in the CDR3. CDR1 and CDR2 from the germline V gene are SEHNR and FQNEAQ (reference sequence). CDR3 DNA: TGTGCCAGCAGCACCTATTCCGGGGTGGCCTCCGGGGAGCTGTTTTTT. This codes for CASSTYSGVASGELFF.

This clonotype has ten or more counts. The rearrangement links TRBV7-2 to TRBJ1-1, with 9 nucleotides matching TRBD1. CDR1 is SGHTA, CDR2 FQGNSA, per germline. This CDR3 contains 15 residues. The J segment lost 1 base and the V segment lost 3 bases, leaving 3 bases of the junction unmatched. DNA for the CDR3: TGTGCCAGCAGCTTGGGGACAGGGAGGAACACTGAAGCTTTCTTT. Its protein is CASSLGTGRNTEAFF.

The rearrangement links TRBV24-1 to TRBJ2-4; D is ambiguous. CDR3 size: 12 residues. The V end was cut by 10 bases, the J end by 7 bases, with 13 bases between. Germline V gene sequence: CDR1 KGHDR, CDR2 SFDVKD. The CDR3 DNA reads TGTGCCACGGAAGGGCCTCGCAACATTCAGTACTTC. Protein sequence: CATEGPRNIQYF.

This clonotype was seen more than once but under ten times. The chain has TRBV6-1 and TRBJ1-1; D call uncertain. CDR1 MNHNS and CDR2 SASEGT come from the germline V gene. This CDR3 region has 13 residues. V was trimmed by 2 bases and J by 5 bases, leaving 9 bases between them. In DNA, the CDR3 is TGTGCCAGCAGTGAACTTGGGAATACTGAAGCTTTCTTT. Translation gives CASSELGNTEAFF.

The chain carries TRBV6-6 and TRBJ2-1; D possibly corresponds to TRBD1 (6 bases). The V and J ends lost 5 bases and 3 bases respectively, with 14 bases between them. Germline CDR1 and CDR2: MNHNY and SVGAGI (reference sequence). The CDR3 sequence is 15 residues long. Here the CDR3 reads CASSRDPTGYNEQFF. The CDR3 bases are TGTGCCAGCAGTCGGGATCCGACAGGCTACAATGAGCAGTTCTTC.

V and J are TRBV6-5 and TRBJ2-2, with 12 bases aligning to TRBD1. Germline V gene data show CDR1 as MNHEY and CDR2 as SVGAGI. Trimming cost V 2 bases and J 8 bases; bases outside gene matches: 6. The CDR3 extends over 16 amino acids. Written as DNA, the CDR3 is TGTGCCAGCAGTTACCCGGGACAGGGGGCGGGGGGGGAGCTGTTTTTT. Protein: CASSYPGQGAGGELFF.

This rearrangement joins TRBV7-9 to TRBJ2-2; TRBD2 might be the D (6 bases). The CDR3 runs 13 residues. Trimming left V 5 bases short and J 9 bases short, with 13 bases between. Germline loops: CDR1 SEHNR, CDR2 FQNEAQ (reference sequence). The CDR3 coding sequence is TGTGCCAGCAGCCCCCGGGAGTGGAGGGAGCTGTTTTTT. Amino acid sequence: CASSPREWRELFF.

This clonotype was detected a few times. The chain combines TRBV27 with TRBJ2-7, with D possibly TRBD2 on 5 matching bases. V gave up 5 bases and J gave up 0 bases, with 14 bases separating them. The CDR3 has 15 amino acids. Germline values: CDR1 MNHEY, CDR2 SMNVEV (reference sequence). This CDR3 reads CASSPTIRGSYEQYF. The CDR3 DNA follows: TGTGCCAGCAGTCCCACCATCCGGGGCTCCTACGAGCAGTACTTC.

This chain uses TRBV4-3 with TRBJ2-3; no definite D call. Germline V gene sequence: CDR1 LGHNA, CDR2 YSLEER. The CDR3 spans 15 residues. V dropped 0 bases and J dropped 2 bases, with 9 bases sitting between them. CDR3: CASSQESGLTDTQYF. Here the CDR3 DNA reads TGCGCCAGCAGCCAAGAATCAGGCCTCACAGATACGCAGTATTTT.

This clonotype appeared a few times. This chain links TRBV6-8 with TRBJ2-1, with D possibly TRBD1 on 6 matching bases. The CDR3 spans 16 residues. Looked up from germline, CDR1 is MNHGY and CDR2 is SAAAGT. V shed 0 bases and J shed 1 base, with 10 bases lying between them. CDR3 nucleotides: TGTGCCAGCAGTTACTCGGCAGGGGAGTCCTACAATGAGCAGTTCTTC. Translated, it gives CASSYSAGESYNEQFF.

This clonotype came up many times. V usage is TRBV12-3 or TRBV12-4 and J usage is TRBJ1-2; 7 nucleotides align to TRBD1. The CDR3 totals 13 residues. Unmatched junction bases numbered 5, after V lost 5 bases and J lost 5 bases. The chain's CDR3 is CASSGGGPYGYTF. CDR3 sequence (DNA): TGTGCCAGCAGTGGAGGGGGCCCTTATGGCTACACCTTC.